These 4 T cell receptor beta chains share one sample of origin, sequenced in a study of shared clonotypes between healthy human individuals (dated by TCRdb to 2018 to 2020). The library was generated by the immunoSEQ multiplex PCR assay. In its TCRdb copy, this immuneACCESS table keeps in-frame sequences only and misses some clones. Where compared with another copy, unresolved V genes explain less than half of these, and the others have no known cause. This sample holds some 2,000,000 clones; 85% to 95% were observed only once. Roughly 0.13% of the sample is held by the ten biggest clonotypes. Sample: naive CD4+ T cells sorted from blood. This specimen's cell subset or site label, per the study, means: CD45RA+ positively selected. These receptors came from a man aged 18 to 30 in good health.

The chain carries TRBV6-5 and TRBJ2-2; possible D gene TRBD2, 6 bases. V was cut by 6 bases and J by 5 bases, with 13 bases left in between. The CDR3 runs to 14 residues. The germline V gene has CDR1 MNHEY and CDR2 SVGAGI. In DNA, the CDR3 is TGTGCCAGCAGAGCACTAGCTCTGACCGGGGAGCTGTTTTTT. Protein product: CASRALALTGELFF.

This chain links TRBV5-1 with TRBJ2-1; a possible D gene is TRBD1 (5 bases). CDR3 length equals 15 residues. The V gene's germline CDR1 is SGHRS and CDR2 YFSETQ. The V end lost 0 bases, the J end lost 2 bases, and 9 bases lay between the germline ends. The CDR3 protein is CASSLDGHPYNEQFF. The CDR3 DNA is TGCGCCAGCAGCTTGGACGGACACCCCTACAATGAGCAGTTCTTC.

This chain joins TRBV6-5 and TRBJ2-2, with D perhaps matching TRBD2 (5 bases). This CDR3 is built from 14 residues. Germline V gene data show CDR1 as MNHEY and CDR2 as SVGAGI. V lost 6 bases to trimming and J lost 2 bases, with 10 bases between them. The CDR3 DNA reads TGTGCCAGCAGCCGCTCTAGCAACACCGGGGAGCTGTTTTTT. Its translation: CASSRSSNTGELFF.

The chain couples TRBV5-1 to TRBJ1-1; 10 positions agree with TRBD1. The CDR3 is 16 amino acids. CDR1 is SGHRS, CDR2 YFSETQ, per germline. Trimming at V came to 0 bases and at J to 5 bases, leaving 7 bases not matched to a gene. In DNA form, the CDR3 reads TGCGCCAGCAGCTTGGACGGGACAGGGGTCTGGACTGAAGCTTTCTTT. It specifies CASSLDGTGVWTEAFF.